Listed below are T cell receptor beta chains from one sample, sequenced in a study of T cell responses to AZD1222 COVID-19 vaccine. Sequencing was performed with immunoSEQ multiplex PCR; in TCRdb, only in-frame clones are kept and a portion is missing. The table lists approximately 270,000 clones, about 94% of them singletons. Material: peripheral blood, obtained 28 days after the second AZD1222 dose. The receptors stem from an adult who received the AZD1222 COVID-19 vaccine. Both conserved end residues are part of each CDR3. Fields, in order: V gene, J gene, D gene, clone size, CDR3 DNA, CDR3 protein. The D gene is left open where the match is weak. Not all rows give a size; the values are once, few, many and, for expanded clones, a class.

TRBV2,TRBJ2-3,.,.,TGTGCCAGCAAGGCCTTCCTCACAGATACGCAGTATTTT,CASKAFLTDTQYF
TRBV7-3,TRBJ2-2,.,.,TGTGCCAGCAGCTTAGTGGTAATGGACCCGAACCCCACCGGGGAGCTGTTTTTT,CASSLVVMDPNPTGELFF
TRBV5-4,TRBJ2-2,.,.,TGTGCCAGCAGCTTGGGTAGCTGGACGAACACCGGGGAGCTGTTTTTT,CASSLGSWTNTGELFF
TRBV5-6,TRBJ1-1,.,once,TGTGCCAGCAGCTTGGATTACACCGAACGTGGGAATACTGAAGCTTTCTTT,CASSLDYTERGNTEAFF
TRBV6-1,TRBJ2-7,TRBD1,.,TGTGCCAGCAGTGAATCAAGGACAGGGAGGAACGAGCAGTACTTC,CASSESRTGRNEQYF
TRBV7-8,TRBJ2-1,TRBD2,.,TGTGCCAGCAGCCTGGGAGGGACTAGCTCCGAGCAGTTCTTC,CASSLGGTSSEQFF
TRBV28,TRBJ1-2,.,.,TGTGCCAGCACCCTGGGGCGAGCTGGAGGCTACACCTTC,CASTLGRAGGYTF
TRBV28,TRBJ1-6,.,.,TGTGCCAGCAGTTTACTCGGACCCTTTGCCCTCCACTTT,CASSLLGPFALHF
TRBV7-9,TRBJ2-1,.,.,TGTGCCAGCAGATCTGAGAAGTCACGGGGTAATGAGCAGTTCTTC,CASRSEKSRGNEQFF
TRBV27,TRBJ2-2,TRBD1,.,TGTGCCAGCAGGGACCGGACAGGAAAGGCCGGGGAGCTGTTTTTT,CASRDRTGKAGELFF
TRBV2,TRBJ1-1,.,.,TGTGCCAGCACCCGAAAGCAGGGAAACACTGAAGCTTTCTTT,CASTRKQGNTEAFF
TRBV6-2/TRBV6-3,TRBJ1-2,TRBD1,.,TGTGCCAGCAGTTCAGACAGGGCGAAAGGCTACACCTTC,CASSSDRAKGYTF
TRBV10-2,TRBJ1-4,.,.,TGCGCCAGCAGAGGGGGAACTAATGAAAAACTGTTTTTT,CASRGGTNEKLFF
TRBV4-1,TRBJ1-1,.,.,TGCGCCAGCAGCCAATACCCGAAGGACACTGAAGCTTTCTTT,CASSQYPKDTEAFF
TRBV5-1,TRBJ2-5,TRBD1,.,TGCGCCAGCAGCCCCGGGACAGGGGGGCGAGAGACCCAGTACTTC,CASSPGTGGRETQYF
TRBV9,TRBJ1-3,.,.,TGTGCCAGCAGCGAGGGGACTCCGGCCCCAGGAAACACCATATATTTT,CASSEGTPAPGNTIYF
TRBV27,TRBJ1-2,.,.,TGTGCCAGCAGTGTACGGGAATGCGGCTACACCTTC,CASSVRECGYTF
TRBV4-2,TRBJ2-1,.,.,TGTGCCAGCAGCCAAGCTCTAGGGAATGAGCAGTTCTTC,CASSQALGNEQFF
TRBV7-6,TRBJ1-3,.,once,TGTGCCAGCAGCGCCACAGTATCCTCTGGAAACACCATATATTTT,CASSATVSSGNTIYF
TRBV3-1/TRBV3-2,TRBJ1-6,.,.,TGTGCCAGCAGCCTCGACGGGAGTAATTCACCCCTCCACTTT,CASSLDGSNSPLHF
TRBV10-2,TRBJ1-1,TRBD1,.,TGCGCCAGCCGGGGCAGGGGGAGAGAAGCTTTCTTT,CASRGRGREAFF
TRBV4-3,TRBJ2-2,.,.,TGCGCCAGCAGCCAAGGGATGAACACCGGGGAGCTGTTTTTT,CASSQGMNTGELFF
TRBV27,TRBJ1-1,.,.,TGTGCCAGCAGTTTACAAACGAACACTGAAGCTTTCTTT,CASSLQTNTEAFF